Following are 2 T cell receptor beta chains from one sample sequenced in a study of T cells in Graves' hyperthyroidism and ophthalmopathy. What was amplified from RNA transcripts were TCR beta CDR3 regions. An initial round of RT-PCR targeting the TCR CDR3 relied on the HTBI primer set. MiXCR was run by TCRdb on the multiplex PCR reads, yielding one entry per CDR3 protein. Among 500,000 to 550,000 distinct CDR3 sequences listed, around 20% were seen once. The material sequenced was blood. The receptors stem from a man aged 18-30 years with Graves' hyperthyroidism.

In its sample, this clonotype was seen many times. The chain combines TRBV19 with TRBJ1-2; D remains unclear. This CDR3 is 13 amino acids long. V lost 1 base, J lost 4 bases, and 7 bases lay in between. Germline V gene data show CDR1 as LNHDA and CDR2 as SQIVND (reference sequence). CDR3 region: CASSIVRFYGYTF. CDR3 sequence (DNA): TGTGCCAGTAGTATAGTCCGGTTCTATGGCTACACCTTC.

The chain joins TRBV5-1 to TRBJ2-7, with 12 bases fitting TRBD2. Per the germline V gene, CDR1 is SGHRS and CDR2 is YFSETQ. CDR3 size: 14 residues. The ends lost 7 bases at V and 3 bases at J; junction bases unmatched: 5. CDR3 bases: TGCGCCAGCCGGACTAGCGGGGAGAGCTACGAGCAGTACTTC. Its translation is CASRTSGESYEQYF.